These 26 T cell receptor beta chains were all obtained from the same sample, sequenced in a study of blood T cell repertoires in COVID-19 (dated by TCRdb to the early 2020s). Libraries were constructed by the immunoSEQ multiplex PCR assay. The source is immuneACCESS, and TCRdb retained only in-frame sequences with V and J called. Part of the clones is not carried over; for the studies checked, unresolved V genes explain less than half of this, and the remainder is unexplained. A total of tens of thousands of clones appear in this sample, about 87% of them only once. The ten largest clonotypes hold around 6% of the sample. The sample consisted of peripheral blood. These receptor sequences come from a woman aged 70-85 years with acute or convalescent COVID-19.

This rearrangement joins TRBV4-2 to TRBJ2-1, with no clear D. The CDR3 is made up of 13 amino acids. Germline V gives CDR1 LGHNA, CDR2 YNFKEQ. The V end was cut by 0 bases, the J end by 7 bases, with 7 bases between. The CDR3 region has the DNA TGTGCCAGCAGCCAAGAGAACGGTAATGAGCAGTTCTTC. Its protein product is CASSQENGNEQFF.

About this clone itself: A read error may produce the germline difference seen at one junction end. The rearrangement uses TRBV7-7 and TRBJ2-1, with TRBD1 matching 10 bases. CDR3 length: 14 residues. CDR1 and CDR2 (germline): SSHAT, FNYEAQ (reference sequence). The CDR3 here is CASSLGQGLFEQFF. In nucleotides, the CDR3 is TGTGCTAGCAGCTTGGGACAGGGGCTATTTGAGCAGTTCTTC.

This clone was observed a few times. The rearrangement uses TRBV19 and TRBJ1-6; TRBD1 agrees at 7 bases. Germline trimming cut 6 bases from V and 5 bases from J; bases unmatched to any gene: 13. Germline-derived CDR1 and CDR2 are LNHDA and SQIVND (reference sequence). The CDR3 covers 17 residues. CDR3 in DNA: TGTGCCAGTAGCCAACTTTTACGAGGGGGCGATAATTCACCCCTCCACTTT. Translation gives CASSQLLRGGDNSPLHF.

The genes are TRBV15 and TRBJ1-6, with 7 bases fitting TRBD1. The V gene's germline CDR1 is LNHNV and CDR2 YYDKDF (reference sequence). The CDR3 consists of 18 residues. With 5 bases clipped from V and 7 bases from J, the junction kept 17 bases outside the gene matches. CDR3: CATSVSFLGGDLNSPLHF. The CDR3 bases are TGTGCCACCAGCGTTAGCTTCCTAGGGGGCGACCTCAATTCACCCCTCCACTTT.

CDR3 residues: CASSPTGARGSEKLFF. The CDR3 nucleotides are TGTGCCAGCAGTCCAACAGGGGCTAGGGGGAGTGAAAAACTGTTTTTT. The rearrangement links TRBV28 to TRBJ1-4, with TRBD1 matching over 7 bases. This CDR3 has 16 residues. CDR1 is MDHEN, CDR2 SYDVKM, per germline. J was trimmed by 7 bases and V by 5 bases; bases with no gene match: 13.

This clone occurred a few times. V usage is TRBV28 and J usage is TRBJ2-7; no clear D. V gave up 11 bases and J gave up 1 base, with 9 bases separating them. The CDR3 is 11 amino acids. From germline, CDR1 is MDHEN and CDR2 SYDVKM. Here the CDR3 DNA reads TGTGCCGTCACCACTTCCTACGAGCAGTACTTC. Translated: CAVTTSYEQYF.

The chain's CDR3 is CASRPLAGRSTDTQYF. CDR3 nucleotide sequence: TGTGCCAGCAGACCACTAGCGGGGAGAAGCACAGATACGCAGTATTTT. The chain joins TRBV27 to TRBJ2-3, with 10 nucleotides matching TRBD2. Germline-derived CDR1 and CDR2 are MNHEY and SMNVEV (reference sequence). CDR3 length equals 16 residues. Trimming took 6 bases from V and 0 from J; bases not matched to a gene: 6.

This sequence joins TRBV5-1 and TRBJ2-2, with D uncertain. The germline CDR1 and CDR2 sequences are SGHRS and YFSETQ. V was clipped by 2 bases and J by 3 bases, with 8 bases between them. The CDR3 sequence is 14 residues long. The CDR3 DNA reads TGCGCCAGCAGCTTCAACGGGTACACCGGGGAGCTGTTTTTT. It codes for CASSFNGYTGELFF.

The chain recombines TRBV7-9 with TRBJ2-3; a weak D match, TRBD1 (5 bases). The CDR3 sequence is 13 residues long. CDR1 and CDR2 (germline): SEHNR, FQNEAQ (reference sequence). V was clipped by 3 bases and J by 3 bases, with 7 bases between them. The CDR3 DNA follows: TGTGCCAGCAGCTTCCAGGGTACAGATACGCAGTATTTT. Its translation: CASSFQGTDTQYF. Based on the CDR3 plus reference TRBV7-9 and TRBJ2-3, the full variable domain is DTGVSQNPRHKITKRGQNVTFRCDPISEHNRLYWYRQTLGQGPEFLTYFQNEAQLEKSRLLSDRFSAERPKGSFSTLEIQRTEQGDSAMYLCASSFQGTDTQYFGPGTRLTVL.

The rearrangement uses TRBV4-3 and TRBJ2-6; D gene ambiguous. V lost 0 bases to trimming and J lost 0 bases, with 3 bases between them. Germline CDR1 LGHNA, CDR2 YSLEER. This CDR3 has 15 amino acids. CDR3 sequence: CASSQDSSGANVLTF. CDR3 sequence (DNA): TGCGCCAGCAGCCAAGACAGCTCTGGGGCCAACGTCCTGACTTTC.

This chain joins TRBV28 and TRBJ2-2; the match to TRBD1 covers 8 bases. Germline-derived CDR1 and CDR2 are MDHEN and SYDVKM. The CDR3 has 14 amino acids. The junction had 4 bases not matched to a gene; V was cut back by 2 bases and J by 8 bases. The chain's CDR3 is CASSLGQGWGELFF. The DNA of the CDR3 is TGTGCCAGCAGTTTAGGACAGGGATGGGGGGAGCTGTTTTTT.

CDR3 DNA sequence: TGTGCCAGCTCATTGGGACAGGCGGAGACCCAGTACTTC. Translation gives CASSLGQAETQYF. The rearrangement joins TRBV18 to TRBJ2-5; 8 nucleotides match TRBD1. The length of the CDR3 is 13 residues. Germline-derived CDR1 and CDR2 are KGHSH and LQKENI. V shed 5 bases, J shed 5 bases, and the junction held 4 bases outside the gene matches.

This clone was found once. This chain connects TRBV24-1 to TRBJ2-5; no clear D. Per the germline V gene, CDR1 is KGHDR and CDR2 is SFDVKD. The CDR3 is 12 residues long. Trimming shortened V by 7 bases and J by 3 bases, and 8 bases separated the two germline ends. The CDR3 protein is CATRSQEETQYF. The CDR3 DNA sequence: TGTGCCACCAGGTCTCAGGAAGAGACCCAGTACTTC.

The rearrangement joins TRBV7-9 to TRBJ2-1; 8 nucleotides line up with TRBD2. The CDR3 has 16 residues. Germline CDR1 reads SEHNR; CDR2 reads FQNEAQ (reference sequence). The V and J ends lost 2 bases and 2 bases, in that order; junction bases with no gene match: 5. The CDR3 nucleotides are TGTGCCAGCAGCTTACCAGGACTAGCCCCCTACAATGAGCAGTTCTTC. Translated: CASSLPGLAPYNEQFF. Drawing the rest from reference TRBV7-9 and TRBJ2-1, the complete variable domain is DTGVSQNPRHKITKRGQNVTFRCDPISEHNRLYWYRQTLGQGPEFLTYFQNEAQLEKSRLLSDRFSAERPKGSFSTLEIQRTEQGDSAMYLCASSLPGLAPYNEQFFGPGTRLTVL.

V and J are TRBV3-1 (or the pseudogene TRBV3-2) and TRBJ2-5, with 10 bases that match TRBD2. This CDR3 has 15 amino acids. Germline assignment: CDR1 LGHDT and CDR2 YNNKEL (reference sequence). Trimming at V came to 4 bases and at J to 3 bases, leaving 5 bases not matched to a gene. CDR3 coding DNA: TGTGCCAGCAGCCGCCGGACTAGCGGAGAAGAGACCCAGTACTTC. Translation gives CASSRRTSGEETQYF.

Worth noting for this clone: The CDR3 end shows no conserved phenylalanine or tryptophan, and so a read error is likely. No DNA is shown, since the ends of the CDR3 on it are uncertain; the CDR3 is the one TCRdb lists. The chain joins TRBV3-1 (or the pseudogene TRBV3-2) to TRBJ1-2; whether TRBD1, the table's D call, matches the DNA was not checked. The CDR3 comprises 12 residues, both ends counted. In germline, CDR1 is LGHDT, CDR2 YNNKEL (reference sequence). The CDR3 sequence: CASSPAGGEEWI.

The CDR3 coding sequence is TGTGCCAGCACTTCAGGATTAAAAGAGCAGTACTTC. It encodes CASTSGLKEQYF. This rearrangement joins TRBV12-3 or TRBV12-4 to TRBJ2-7; D unclear. Trimming cost V 7 bases and J 7 bases, with 14 bases left between them. The CDR3 is made up of 12 amino acids.

The chain links TRBV18 to TRBJ1-5; D ambiguous. Germline V CDR1 and CDR2: KGHSH, LQKENI. With 2 bases removed from V and 0 bases from J, the gap between germline ends came to 8 bases. The CDR3 is 15 residues long. In DNA form, the CDR3 reads TGTGCCAGCTCACCAGTCCAGATTAGCAATCAGCCCCAGCATTTT. It codes for CASSPVQISNQPQHF.

The CDR3 DNA is TGCAGCGTCAGACCGAACAGGGGGCGCGTGGGCACTGAAGCTTTCTTT. Protein: CSVRPNRGRVGTEAFF. J is TRBJ1-1 and V is TRBV29-1, with TRBD1 identical over 9 bases. This CDR3 is 16 amino acids long. J lost 4 bases, V lost 6 bases, and 15 bases had no gene match. Germline CDR1 is SQVTM and CDR2 is ANQGSEA.

V is TRBV10-3 and J is TRBJ1-1; D is unresolved. The germline V and J ends were trimmed by 2 bases and 8 bases, with 6 bases remaining between them. This CDR3 spans 11 amino acids. Germline CDR1 reads ENHRY; CDR2 reads SYGVKD. The CDR3 spells CAISEAQEAFF. The DNA for the CDR3 is TGTGCCATCAGTGAGGCGCAAGAAGCTTTCTTT.

The CDR3 DNA reads TGTGCCAGCAGTGAAAGCGTCAGGGTGCCCGGGGAGCTGTTTTTT. Its protein product is CASSESVRVPGELFF. The J gene is TRBJ2-2, the V gene TRBV6-1; a possible D gene is TRBD1 (5 bases). The CDR3 length is 15 residues. Germline V gives CDR1 MNHNS, CDR2 SASEGT. Trimming pared 2 bases from V and 6 bases from J, leaving 13 bases between.

The chain couples TRBV4-1 to TRBJ2-7; 8 positions agree with TRBD2. Germline lookup yields CDR1 MGHRA and CDR2 YSYEKL. Trimming cost V 1 base and J 0 bases; bases outside gene matches: 2. There are 15 residues in the CDR3. In DNA, the CDR3 is TGCGCCAGCAGCCAAGTAGCGGGATTCTCCTACGAGCAGTACTTC. The encoded protein is CASSQVAGFSYEQYF.

The DNA for the CDR3 is TGTGCCAGCAGCCAGCAACGGGGCGGGAGGAACAATGAGCAGTTCTTC. Its protein product is CASSQQRGGRNNEQFF. This chain uses TRBV4-2 with TRBJ2-1; 8 nucleotides agree with TRBD2. This CDR3 region has 16 residues. Germline assignment: CDR1 LGHNA and CDR2 YNFKEQ. J gave up 5 bases and V 3 bases, and 9 bases lay outside the gene matches.

The chain couples TRBV29-1 to TRBJ2-1; TRBD2 agrees at 13 bases. The germline CDR1 and CDR2 sequences are SQVTM and ANQGSEA. The CDR3 sequence is 17 residues long. V lost 5 bases, J lost 0 bases, and 7 bases stayed unmatched. CDR3 loop: CSVQTSGRSSSYNEQFF. Here the CDR3 DNA reads TGCAGCGTTCAGACTAGCGGGAGGTCGAGCTCCTACAATGAGCAGTTCTTC.

This chain uses TRBV30 with TRBJ1-5; D unclear. This CDR3 contains 13 residues. With 3 bases removed from V and 3 bases from J, the gap between germline ends came to 9 bases. Germline V gene lookup returns CDR1 GTSNPN and CDR2 SVGIG (reference sequence). The CDR3, as DNA: TGTGCCTGGAGCATACAACCCAATCAGCCCCAGCATTTT. It encodes CAWSIQPNQPQHF.

V is TRBV29-1 and J is TRBJ2-7; D not certain. V lost 6 bases and J lost 3, with 9 bases in between. Germline assignment: CDR1 SQVTM and CDR2 ANQGSEA. The CDR3 runs to 11 residues. CDR3 loop: CSVLLSYEQYF. The CDR3 DNA reads as TGCAGCGTCCTCCTTAGCTACGAGCAGTACTTC.